The 9 T cell receptor beta chains below all came from one sample that was sequenced in a study of PD-1 blockade in classical Hodgkin lymphoma. Sequencing was performed with immunoSEQ multiplex PCR; in TCRdb, only in-frame clones are kept and a portion is missing. The sample has some 41,000 clones; 86% are singletons. Brentuximab vedotin exposure varied among the patients, all of whom had relapsed after autologous stem cell transplantation. This sample comprised peripheral blood mononuclear cells (PBMCs), obtained before the second cycle of nivolumab. Every receptor here comes from a human donor with classical Hodgkin lymphoma.

The rearrangement joins TRBV19 to TRBJ1-5; D gene unclear. Germline CDR1 is LNHDA and CDR2 is SQIVND (reference sequence). Trimming took off 2 bases at V and 6 bases at J, with 8 bases between the two ends. This CDR3 has 13 residues. CDR3 residues: CASSISGVQPQHF. DNA of the CDR3: TGTGCCAGTAGTATATCCGGGGTTCAGCCCCAGCATTTT.

With regard to this clone: The junction does not match germline at one end; this may be a read error. V is TRBV27 and J is TRBJ2-7, with D possibly being TRBD1 (5 bases). This CDR3 region has 14 residues. The germline V gene encodes CDR1 MNHEY and CDR2 SMNVEV (reference sequence). The CDR3 region is CASSLRWGSDEQYF. CDR3 sequence (DNA): TGTGCCAGCAGTTTAAGATGGGGCTCCGACGAGCAGTACTTC.

The genes are TRBV7-6 and TRBJ2-5; D is unresolved. The CDR3 consists of 14 residues. V dropped 7 bases and J dropped 1 base, with 13 bases sitting between them. CDR1 is SGHVS, CDR2 FNYEAQ, per germline. CDR3 sequence (DNA): TGTGCCAGCACCCAAGGGCCAGGCCAAGAGACCCAGTACTTC. Translation: CASTQGPGQETQYF.

The chain joins TRBV5-1 to TRBJ2-2, with D unclear. There are 14 residues in the CDR3. V lost 4 bases and J lost 7, with 14 bases in between. The germline gives CDR1 SGHRS, CDR2 YFSETQ. The DNA of the CDR3 is TGCGCCAGCAGCCTGGGTAACTCAGGCGGGGAGCTGTTTTTT. It translates to CASSLGNSGGELFF.

The V gene is TRBV9, the J gene TRBJ2-2, with 8 bases that match TRBD1. Unmatched junction bases numbered 5, after V lost 4 bases and J lost 0 bases. CDR3 size: 16 residues. CDR1 and CDR2 from the germline V gene are SGDLS and YYNGEE. CDR3 coding DNA: TGTGCCAGCAGCCCCAGACAGGGGTCGAACACCGGGGAGCTGTTTTTT. It specifies CASSPRQGSNTGELFF.

V gene TRBV5-6 combines with J gene TRBJ2-5, with 7 bases that match TRBD2. This CDR3 has 16 residues. The trim removed 5 bases at V and 1 base at J, leaving 11 bases unmatched. Per the germline V gene, CDR1 is SGHDT and CDR2 is YYEEEE. CDR3 sequence reads: CASSSPMTSPQETQYF. For the CDR3, the DNA is TGTGCCAGCAGTTCACCCATGACTAGCCCCCAAGAGACCCAGTACTTC.

With respect to this clone: This CDR3 is also generated by other DNA sequences in the sample. The V call is TRBV5-4, the J call TRBJ2-5; 9 bases match TRBD1. CDR3 size: 14 residues. The germline CDR1 and CDR2 sequences are SGHNT and YYREEE (reference sequence). The V segment lost 3 bases and the J segment 2 bases; nucleotides outside the gene matches: 2. The CDR3 sequence is CASSSGTGQETQYF. In DNA, the CDR3 is TGTGCCAGCAGCTCCGGGACAGGGCAAGAGACCCAGTACTTC.

This clone was seen once. The chain carries TRBV4-2 and TRBJ2-3; 8 bases agree with TRBD2. The junction had 6 bases not matched to a gene; V was cut back by 2 bases and J by 2 bases. The CDR3 has 16 residues. Germline CDR1 is LGHNA and CDR2 is YNFKEQ. As DNA, the CDR3 is TGTGCCAGCAGCCAATCAGCGGGGGTACCCACAGATACGCAGTATTTT. Translated, it gives CASSQSAGVPTDTQYF.

The V gene is TRBV5-1, the J gene TRBJ1-4; 9 bases map to TRBD1. CDR1 is SGHRS, CDR2 YFSETQ, per germline. The CDR3 contains 15 residues. The V segment lost 0 bases and the J segment 7 bases; nucleotides outside the gene matches: 4. The CDR3 coding sequence is TGCGCCAGCAGCTTGGACAGGGGGCTCGGTGAAAAACTGTTTTTT. It specifies CASSLDRGLGEKLFF.